Given below is one T cell receptor beta chain in context. The data are from a study of OX40 agonist ivuxolimab in advanced cancers. The cohort excluded patients with autoimmune disease history or systemic immunosuppression. V was trimmed by 0 bases and J by 1 base, leaving 11 bases between them. CDR1 SGHNT and CDR2 YYREEE come from the germline V gene (reference sequence). This CDR3 contains 15 residues. Sequencing used immunoSEQ multiplex PCR; TCRdb keeps in-frame clones, though not all of them. Here the sample spans more than 35,000 clones, about 88% being singletons. This chain joins TRBV5-4 and TRBJ2-7; possibly TRBD2 for D (5 bases). This specimen consisted of CD4+ or CD8+ T cells sorted from blood, obtained in a trial of the OX40 agonist ivuxolimab. This receptor was taken from an adult with an advanced solid tumor such as melanoma, head and neck, liver or kidney cancer. CDR3 region: CASSLEVAQSYEQYF. CDR3 in DNA: TGTGCCAGCAGCTTGGAGGTAGCGCAATCCTACGAGCAGTACTTC.